The text below deals with one T cell receptor (beta chain). What it recognizes is unknown. Between the trimmed V and J ends, which lost 1 base and 4 bases, there was a span of 13 bases. In germline, CDR1 is SGHAT, CDR2 FQNNGV. The CDR3 sequence is 15 residues long. The data stem from a study of cytomegalovirus exposure and HLA in healthy donors. With 60 Vbeta and 13 Jbeta primers, the PCR was carried out. TCRdb's copy holds only in-frame clones and misses some; the assay was immunoSEQ multiplex PCR. The table shows roughly 130,000 clones, with about four fifths occurring only once. It was healthy bone marrow donors who served as donors. Study results and caveats: The classifier was said to identify cytomegalovirus status with high specificity and sensitivity. About 87% or about 30% of the time was how often most TCR beta V segments were productive, according to an earlier analysis. In a later analysis, TCR beta V- and J-gene trimming was associated with a missense DCLRE1C variant.

Specimen: PBMCs. The receptor's source is a man aged 30 to 45 in good health and CMV-seronegative. J is TRBJ2-5 and V is TRBV11-2; tentative D call: TRBD1 (6 bases). CDR3 in DNA: TGTGCCAGCAGCTTAGTCAGGGGCATCGGAGAGACCCAGTACTTC. Its protein product is CASSLVRGIGETQYF.